The 30 T cell receptor beta chains given below trace back to one sample, sequenced in a study of a mutant IDH1 vaccine in newly diagnosed glioma (dated by TCRdb to the early 2020s). Their cognate antigens are unknown. The library was made by the immunoSEQ multiplex PCR assay. TCRdb took over this immuneACCESS table, retaining in-frame rearrangements with V and J assigned. Such tables are incomplete; in checked studies, under half of the missing clones stem from an unresolved V gene, and the remainder is unexplained. The sample data list around 23,000 clones, and 84% of these were observed just once. The ten largest account for about 2.7% of the sample. In the paper's terms, the time point label means: week 47, end of study. Every vaccine dose consisted of 300 ug of a 20-mer mutant IDH1 peptide in Montanide, administered subcutaneously together with topical imiquimod. Sequencing was performed on PBMCs, taken from a glioma patient whose treatment included an IDH1 peptide vaccine. These TCRs come from a man aged 35-49 years with glioma.

This clone turned up a few times. V gene TRBV6-5 combines with J gene TRBJ1-1, with 7 bases matching TRBD1. Trimming removed 5 bases from V and 6 bases from J; junction bases left unmatched: 9. Looked up from germline, CDR1 is MNHEY and CDR2 is SVGAGI. This CDR3 contains 14 residues. DNA for the CDR3: TGTGCCAGCAGTAACCAGGGGGTGTACGCTGAAGCTTTCTTT. This translates into CASSNQGVYAEAFF.

This chain connects TRBV6-5 to TRBJ2-2, with D possibly called TRBD1 or TRBD2 (5 bases each). V lost 2 bases and J lost 9, with 10 bases in between. The CDR3 runs 13 residues. Germline V gives CDR1 MNHEY, CDR2 SVGAGI. As DNA, the CDR3 is TGTGCCAGCAGTTACACCTGGGGGAGGGAGCTGTTTTTT. Translated: CASSYTWGRELFF.

The chain has TRBV6-5 and TRBJ2-3; D might be TRBD1 (6 bases). The CDR3 runs 13 residues. Trimming shortened V by 6 bases and J by 5 bases, and 12 bases separated the two germline ends. Germline V gene data show CDR1 as MNHEY and CDR2 as SVGAGI. The CDR3 loop reads CASRRDRQDTQYF. The CDR3 DNA is TGTGCCAGCAGACGAGACAGGCAAGATACGCAGTATTTT.

This rearrangement joins TRBV7-3 to TRBJ2-3; D unclear. Germline V gene lookup returns CDR1 SGHTA and CDR2 FQGTGA. The CDR3 consists of 12 residues. V lost 3 bases, J lost 8 bases, and 9 bases lay in between. The CDR3 sequence is CASSFPSSTQYF. CDR3 in DNA: TGTGCCAGCAGCTTCCCGTCGTCTACGCAGTATTTT.

The chain employs TRBV5-1 and TRBJ1-4; tentatively, D is TRBD1 (5 bases). This CDR3 has 15 residues. Trimming took 7 bases from V and 4 from J, leaving 17 bases between them. Germline V gene lookup returns CDR1 SGHRS and CDR2 YFSETQ. CDR3 sequence (DNA): TGCGCCAGCGGACTAGCGGGACGCCTTAATGAAAAACTGTTTTTT. Protein: CASGLAGRLNEKLFF.

The gene calls are TRBV7-9 and TRBJ2-7, with 9 bases lining up with TRBD1. Germline-derived CDR1 and CDR2 are SEHNR and FQNEAQ (reference sequence). The CDR3 is made up of 13 amino acids. V lost 5 bases and J lost 5; bases outside the gene matches: 4. The CDR3 sequence is CASSRTGGNEQYF. The CDR3 DNA reads as TGTGCCAGCAGCCGAACAGGGGGCAACGAGCAGTACTTC.

The J gene is TRBJ2-2, the V gene TRBV4-2; D is unresolved. The CDR3 spans 13 residues. Germline CDR1 reads LGHNA; CDR2 reads YNFKEQ. V shed 3 bases and J shed 7 bases, with 9 bases lying between them. CDR3 bases: TGTGCCAGCAGCCAGCCCGATGGCGGGGAGCTGTTTTTT. This translates into CASSQPDGGELFF.

The V call is TRBV27, the J call TRBJ2-7; no clear D. Germline V gene data show CDR1 as MNHEY and CDR2 as SMNVEV (reference sequence). Trimming cost V 0 bases and J 2 bases, with 14 bases left between them. The CDR3 is 16 residues long. CDR3 DNA sequence: TGTGCCAGCAGTTTATCCCTGGGTCCGTCCACCTACGAGCAGTACTTC. Protein: CASSLSLGPSTYEQYF.

The chain employs TRBV27 and TRBJ1-4, with 9 bases matching TRBD1. Germline CDR1 reads MNHEY; CDR2 reads SMNVEV (reference sequence). After removal of 8 bases from V and 3 bases from J, the junction contained 7 bases not matched to a gene. The CDR3 sequence is 15 residues long. The CDR3 protein is CASCGQGTANEKLFF. CDR3 sequence (DNA): TGTGCCAGCTGCGGACAGGGGACGGCTAATGAAAAACTGTTTTTT.

The rearrangement links TRBV21-1 to TRBJ2-3; whether TRBD2, the table's D call, matches the DNA was not checked. TRBV21-1 is a pseudogene locus. This CDR3 is built from 18 residues. The CDR3 region is CAGGITSGRHPSTDTQYF. The CDR3 DNA follows: TGTGCCGGGGGGATAACTAGCGGGAGGCATCCTAGCACAGATACGCAGTATTTT.

This rearrangement joins TRBV28 to TRBJ2-7, with 7 bases that match TRBD1. This CDR3 has 13 amino acids. V trimming: 7 bases; J trimming: 5 bases; junction bases outside the gene matches: 8. Germline CDR1 is MDHEN and CDR2 is SYDVKM. The CDR3 bases are TGTGCCAGCACCACAGGGGCTTGGGACGAGCAGTACTTC. Amino acids: CASTTGAWDEQYF.

The chain links TRBV7-2 to TRBJ2-3, with 7 bases that match TRBD2. The CDR3 spans 15 residues. After removal of 0 bases from V and 6 bases from J, the junction contained 6 bases not matched to a gene. Germline V gene lookup returns CDR1 SGHTA and CDR2 FQGNSA. The CDR3 reads CASSLADREADTQYF. The CDR3 region has the DNA TGTGCCAGCAGCTTAGCTGACCGGGAGGCTGATACGCAGTATTTT. Full variable domain (outside the CDR3, taken from reference TRBV7-2 and TRBJ2-3): GAGVSQSPSNKVTEKGKDVELRCDPISGHTALYWYRQSLGQGLEFLIYFQGNSAPDKSGLPSDRFSAERTGGSVSTLTIQRTQQEDSAVYLCASSLADREADTQYFGPGTRLTVL.

The chain couples TRBV7-2 to TRBJ2-7; TRBD2 aligns across 8 bases. Germline CDR1 SGHTA, CDR2 FQGNSA. The CDR3 is made up of 14 amino acids. V shed 6 bases and J 5 bases; nucleotides not matched to a gene: 9. This chain's CDR3 is CASRLSGSFDEQYF. The CDR3 bases are TGTGCCAGCAGACTAAGCGGGAGCTTCGACGAGCAGTACTTC.

The chain joins TRBV6-1 to TRBJ2-1, with 10 nucleotides matching TRBD1. Trimming cost V 5 bases and J 4 bases; bases outside gene matches: 5. The germline V gene encodes CDR1 MNHNS and CDR2 SASEGT. The CDR3 has 15 residues. The CDR3 sequence is CASSLLGQGYNEQFF. As DNA, the CDR3 is TGTGCCAGCAGTCTATTGGGACAGGGGTACAATGAGCAGTTCTTC.

V usage is TRBV5-1 and J usage is TRBJ2-5; D possibly corresponds to TRBD1 (6 bases). The length of the CDR3 is 14 residues. The V gene's germline CDR1 is SGHRS and CDR2 YFSETQ. The V and J ends lost 4 bases and 3 bases respectively, with 13 bases between them. CDR3 coding DNA: TGCGCCAGCAGCGGGGGACACCCAGAAGAGACCCAGTACTTC. This encodes CASSGGHPEETQYF.

The V gene is TRBV4-3, the J gene TRBJ2-3; 12 nucleotides agree with TRBD2. With V trimmed by 3 bases and J by 2 bases, 6 bases remained unmatched. The CDR3 length is 17 residues. Germline V gene lookup returns CDR1 LGHNA and CDR2 YSLEER. CDR3 loop: CASSQGTSGFLTDTQYF. The CDR3 nucleotides are TGCGCCAGCAGCCAGGGGACTAGCGGGTTCCTCACAGATACGCAGTATTTT.

This clone occurred a few times. The J gene is TRBJ1-1, the V gene TRBV7-2; 8 nucleotides agree with TRBD1. Germline assignment: CDR1 SGHTA and CDR2 FQGNSA. J lost 5 bases, V lost 7 bases, and 9 bases had no gene match. The CDR3 consists of 14 residues. CDR3 sequence reads: CASTDRVRGTEAFF. The CDR3 DNA reads as TGTGCCAGCACGGACAGGGTACGTGGAACTGAAGCTTTCTTT.

The rearrangement links TRBV5-6 to TRBJ1-5; unclear D gene. Deletions cut 4 bases from V and 0 bases from J, with 8 bases between. The CDR3 is made up of 14 amino acids. Germline V CDR1 and CDR2: SGHDT, YYEEEE. The CDR3 region is CASSTSYSNQPQHF. The CDR3 DNA sequence: TGTGCCAGCAGCACAAGCTATAGCAATCAGCCCCAGCATTTT.

The rearrangement uses TRBV6-6 and TRBJ1-4; the D is unclear. The CDR3 extends over 12 amino acids. Germline V gives CDR1 MNHNY, CDR2 SVGAGI (reference sequence). Trimming took 2 bases from V and 8 from J, leaving 6 bases between them. The CDR3 sequence: CASSYPTEKLFF. The CDR3 bases are TGTGCCAGCAGTTACCCCACCGAAAAACTGTTTTTT.

This sequence joins TRBV7-2 and TRBJ2-3; D is unresolved. V was trimmed by 5 bases and J by 4 bases, leaving 7 bases between them. The CDR3 has 12 amino acids. Germline assignment: CDR1 SGHTA and CDR2 FQGNSA. The CDR3 sequence is CASSKASDTQYF. The CDR3 DNA sequence: TGTGCCAGCAGCAAAGCATCAGATACGCAGTATTTT.

This clone has only one observation. The chain joins TRBV29-1 to TRBJ2-1; D is unresolved. Trimming removed 4 bases from V and 9 bases from J, with 7 bases in between. CDR3 length equals 10 residues. From germline, CDR1 is SQVTM and CDR2 ANQGSEA. CDR3 DNA: TGCAGCGTTGGAAACGTTGAGCAGTTCTTC. It encodes CSVGNVEQFF.

The J gene is TRBJ2-3, the V gene TRBV29-1, with D perhaps given as TRBD1 or TRBD2 (5 bases each). Germline V gives CDR1 SQVTM, CDR2 ANQGSEA. The length of the CDR3 is 14 residues. V lost 4 bases to trimming and J lost 0 bases, with 11 bases between them. The CDR3 nucleotides are TGCAGCGTTGGGCAGGGAGAAAGCACAGATACGCAGTATTTT. It codes for CSVGQGESTDTQYF.

The sample holds one count of this clone. J is TRBJ1-1 and V is TRBV19; D not resolved. Germline V gene data show CDR1 as LNHDA and CDR2 as SQIVND (reference sequence). The CDR3 totals 14 residues. V was cut by 3 bases and J by 3 bases, with 11 bases left in between. In DNA form, the CDR3 reads TGTGCCAGTAGTATTAGGTCGGAGGACACTGAAGCTTTCTTT. It yields the protein CASSIRSEDTEAFF.

This clone was recorded once. This chain joins TRBV12-5 and TRBJ2-1; 9 bases are shared with TRBD2. CDR3 length: 17 amino acids. Germline V gene sequence: CDR1 LGHNT, CDR2 FRNRAP. Trimming took 3 bases from V and 2 from J; bases not matched to a gene: 8. Here the CDR3 reads CASGLGLLAGPYNEQFF. The CDR3 nucleotides are TGTGCTAGTGGTTTAGGACTACTAGCGGGCCCCTACAATGAGCAGTTCTTC.

This chain connects TRBV7-9 to TRBJ2-7; 8 bases agree with TRBD1. Trimming at V came to 5 bases and at J to 3 bases, leaving 9 bases not matched to a gene. The CDR3 is made up of 15 amino acids. Germline V gene data show CDR1 as SEHNR and CDR2 as FQNEAQ (reference sequence). In nucleotides, the CDR3 is TGTGCCAGCAGCACCTCGACAGGGGCGGTCTACGAGCAGTACTTC. Its protein product is CASSTSTGAVYEQYF. Using reference TRBV7-9 and TRBJ2-7 for the parts outside the CDR3, the full variable domain is DTGVSQNPRHKITKRGQNVTFRCDPISEHNRLYWYRQTLGQGPEFLTYFQNEAQLEKSRLLSDRFSAERPKGSFSTLEIQRTEQGDSAMYLCASSTSTGAVYEQYFGPGTRLTVT.

This rearrangement joins TRBV6-1 to TRBJ2-7; unclear D gene. With 0 bases removed from V and 2 bases from J, the gap between germline ends came to 2 bases. CDR1 MNHNS and CDR2 SASEGT come from the germline V gene. There are 12 residues in the CDR3. The CDR3, as DNA: TGTGCCAGCAGTGAAGCCCCCTACGAGCAGTACTTC. It specifies CASSEAPYEQYF.

The DNA of the CDR3 is TGCAGTGTGGCGGACTACGAGCAGTACTTC. Residues: CSVADYEQYF. The chain uses TRBV20-1 and TRBJ2-7; no clear D gene. V gave up 7 bases and J gave up 3 bases, with 7 bases separating them. This CDR3 contains 10 residues. Germline V lookup: CDR1 DFQATT, CDR2 SNEGSKA (reference sequence).

CDR3 protein: CAIRRDSHQPQHF. CDR3 nucleotides: TGTGCCATCAGGAGGGACAGTCATCAGCCCCAGCATTTT. The chain joins TRBV10-3 to TRBJ1-5; 7 positions match TRBD1. Per the germline V gene, CDR1 is ENHRY and CDR2 is SYGVKD. This CDR3 is 13 amino acids long. Trimming removed 6 bases from V and 5 bases from J; junction bases left unmatched: 4.

The chain combines TRBV4-2 with TRBJ2-7; 8 bases are a match to TRBD2. This CDR3 has 14 amino acids. CDR1 and CDR2 from the germline V gene are LGHNA and YNFKEQ. The ends lost 5 bases at V and 6 bases at J; junction bases unmatched: 9. CDR3 nucleotide sequence: TGTGCCAGCAGCTCCCAAGCGGGAGTTAGCGAGCAGTACTTC. Translation: CASSSQAGVSEQYF.

The chain has TRBV7-9 and TRBJ1-3; 11 bases align to TRBD1. With 5 bases clipped from V and 4 bases from J, the junction kept 7 bases outside the gene matches. The CDR3 totals 16 residues. In germline, CDR1 is SEHNR, CDR2 FQNEAQ (reference sequence). The CDR3 DNA follows: TGTGCCAGCAGCGGGTGGACAGGGGGCGCCGGAAACACCATATATTTT. Its protein is CASSGWTGGAGNTIYF.